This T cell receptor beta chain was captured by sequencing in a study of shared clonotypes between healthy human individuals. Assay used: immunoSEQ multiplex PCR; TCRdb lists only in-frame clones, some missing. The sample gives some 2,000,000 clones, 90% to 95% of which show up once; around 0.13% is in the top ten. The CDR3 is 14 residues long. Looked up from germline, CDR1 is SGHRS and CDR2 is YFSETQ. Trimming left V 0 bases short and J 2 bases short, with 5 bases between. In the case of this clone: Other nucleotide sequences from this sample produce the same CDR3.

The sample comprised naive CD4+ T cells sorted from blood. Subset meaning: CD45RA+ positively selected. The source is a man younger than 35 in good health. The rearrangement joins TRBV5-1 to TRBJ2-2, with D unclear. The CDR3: CASSLAQNTGELFF. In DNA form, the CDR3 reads TGCGCCAGCAGCTTGGCCCAAAACACCGGGGAGCTGTTTTTT.